This TCR beta chain was identified in a study of CD8+CD57+ T cells in acquired aplastic anemia. The CDR3 length is 14 residues. Deletions cut 7 bases from V and 8 bases from J, with 20 bases between. The germline CDR1 and CDR2 sequences are MNHNS and SASEGT. All patients picked for sequencing had shown, by flow cytometry, an expansion of CD8+CD57+ cells. This clonotype has a handful of counts. The use of genomic DNA as template underpinned the TCR beta VDJ and CDR3 profiling. TCRdb fed the reads into MiXCR, producing one record per CDR3 protein. The sample consists of 95,000 to 150,000 distinct CDR3 sequences, about two fifths of them appearing once.

Sequenced sample: sorted CD4+, CD8+, or CD8+CD57+ T cells (not recorded which) from PBMCs. The chain links TRBV6-1 to TRBJ1-2, with D unresolved. This sequence was found in a human donor with aplastic anemia. CDR3 nucleotide sequence: TGTGCCAGCACCTATCGGGCCTCTCAGCGGGGCTACACCTTC. It encodes CASTYRASQRGYTF.